This entry features one T cell receptor beta chain sequence. Assay used: immunoSEQ multiplex PCR; TCRdb lists only in-frame clones, some missing. Among around 310,000 clones listed, over 75% were seen once. This sample stems from a study of blood T cell repertoires in COVID-19. Study as a whole: Researchers got acute and convalescent COVID-19 samples from the United States, Italy and Spain. T cells, B-cell-depleted T cells, or PBMCs supplied cDNA or gDNA.

The sample was PBMCs or T cells enriched from blood (not recorded which). This TCR was recovered from a woman aged 40 to 55 who had recovered from COVID-19.

CDR3 bases: TGTGCCAGCAGTTACGTCCAGGGCCACACTGAAGCTTTCTTT. This gives the protein CASSYVQGHTEAFF. The chain uses TRBV6-5 and TRBJ1-1, with D possibly TRBD1 on 5 matching bases. Germline CDR1 is MNHEY and CDR2 is SVGAGI. Trimming took off 2 bases at V and 3 bases at J, with 10 bases between the two ends. The CDR3 sequence is 14 residues long.